This TCR beta chain was documented in a study of technical replicates of blood from a handful of donors. Trimming took 3 bases from V and 6 from J, leaving 15 bases between them. CDR3 size: 13 residues. Germline V gives CDR1 SQVTM, CDR2 ANQGSEA. Generated by immunoSEQ multiplex PCR, the TCRdb table keeps only in-frame clones and is missing some. The table includes over 75,000 clones, 90% to 96% detected once. The receptor's source is a human donor in good health. The chain couples TRBV29-1 to TRBJ2-7; D is possibly TRBD1 (5 bases). Input material: T cells isolated from PBMCs. The DNA for the CDR3 is TGCAGCGTTGACCGTAGGGGTGGACGCGAGCAGTACTTC. It codes for CSVDRRGGREQYF.